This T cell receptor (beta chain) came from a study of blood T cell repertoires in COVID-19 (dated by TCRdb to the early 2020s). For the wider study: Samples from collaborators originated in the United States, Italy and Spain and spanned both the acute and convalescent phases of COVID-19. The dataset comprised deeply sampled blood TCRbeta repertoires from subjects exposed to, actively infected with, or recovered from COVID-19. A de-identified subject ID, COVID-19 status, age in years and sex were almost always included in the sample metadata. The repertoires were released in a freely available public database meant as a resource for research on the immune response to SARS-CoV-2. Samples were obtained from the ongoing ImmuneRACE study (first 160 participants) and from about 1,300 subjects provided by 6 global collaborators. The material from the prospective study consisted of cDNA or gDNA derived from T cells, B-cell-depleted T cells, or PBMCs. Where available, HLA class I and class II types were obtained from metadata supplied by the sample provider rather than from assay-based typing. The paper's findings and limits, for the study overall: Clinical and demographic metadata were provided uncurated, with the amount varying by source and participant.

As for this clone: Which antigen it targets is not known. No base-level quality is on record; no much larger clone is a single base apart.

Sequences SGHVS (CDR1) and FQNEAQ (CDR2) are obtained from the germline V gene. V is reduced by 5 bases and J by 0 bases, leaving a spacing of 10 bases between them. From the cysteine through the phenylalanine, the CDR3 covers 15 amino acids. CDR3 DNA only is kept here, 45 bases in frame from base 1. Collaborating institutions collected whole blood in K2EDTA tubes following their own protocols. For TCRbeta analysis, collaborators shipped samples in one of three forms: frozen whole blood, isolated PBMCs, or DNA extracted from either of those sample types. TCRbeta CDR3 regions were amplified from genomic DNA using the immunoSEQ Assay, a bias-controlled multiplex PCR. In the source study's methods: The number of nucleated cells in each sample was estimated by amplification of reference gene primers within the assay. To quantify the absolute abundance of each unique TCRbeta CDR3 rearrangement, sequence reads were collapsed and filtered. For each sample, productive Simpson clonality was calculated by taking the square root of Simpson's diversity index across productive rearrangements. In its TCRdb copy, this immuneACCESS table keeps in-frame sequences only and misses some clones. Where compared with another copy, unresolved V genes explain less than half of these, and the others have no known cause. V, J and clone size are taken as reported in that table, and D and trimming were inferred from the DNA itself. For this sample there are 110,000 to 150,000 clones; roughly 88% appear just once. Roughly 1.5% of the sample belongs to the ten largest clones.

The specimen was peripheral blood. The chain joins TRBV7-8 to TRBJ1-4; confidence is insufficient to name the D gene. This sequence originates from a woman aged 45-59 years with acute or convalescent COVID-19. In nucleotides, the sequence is TGTGCCAGCAGCCTCCAAATTGCAACTAATGAAAAACTGTTTTTT. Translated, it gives CASSLQIATNEKLFF.